Presented here are 28 T cell receptor beta chains from one specimen sequenced in a study of cytomegalovirus exposure and HLA in healthy donors. PCR was performed using 60 Vbeta and 13 Jbeta primers. Assay used: immunoSEQ multiplex PCR; TCRdb lists only in-frame clones, some missing. Of 150,000 to 200,000 clones in the sample, 80% were seen once. Material for sequencing was PBMCs. The receptors were gathered from a boy younger than 18 in good health and CMV-seronegative.

This chain joins TRBV5-1 and TRBJ2-6; 7 nucleotides align to TRBD1. J was trimmed by 4 bases and V by 0 bases; bases with no gene match: 4. This CDR3 has 16 amino acids. Per the germline V gene, CDR1 is SGHRS and CDR2 is YFSETQ. The CDR3 loop is CASSLEGARGANVLTF. CDR3 DNA sequence: TGCGCCAGCAGCTTGGAGGGGGCGCGGGGGGCCAACGTCCTGACTTTC.

V gene TRBV6-1 combines with J gene TRBJ1-5; no firm D call. V was pared by 2 bases and J by 0 bases, with 11 bases between. CDR3 length equals 16 residues. Germline loops: CDR1 MNHNS, CDR2 SASEGT. The CDR3 DNA follows: TGTGCCAGCAGTGAAAGGTACAGTTATAGCAATCAGCCCCAGCATTTT. It yields the protein CASSERYSYSNQPQHF.

The DNA for the CDR3 is TGTGCCAGCAGTTACACTGATGCTCCAGGGAACACTGAAGCTTTCTTT. Its protein product is CASSYTDAPGNTEAFF. V gene TRBV6-7 combines with J gene TRBJ1-1; D is ambiguous. TRBV6-7 is identified as an open reading frame with a role that is uncertain. Trimming removed 2 bases at V and 1 base at J, with 14 bases between. The CDR3 consists of 16 residues.

The CDR3 DNA sequence: TGTGCCAGCAGCTTGGTTCCGGGATGGGGATCACCCCTCCACTTT. Amino acid sequence: CASSLVPGWGSPLHF. The chain is built from TRBV5-6 and TRBJ1-6, with no clear D. V was trimmed by 0 bases and J by 10 bases, leaving 14 bases between them. The CDR3 contains 15 residues. The germline V gene has CDR1 SGHDT and CDR2 YYEEEE.

The rearrangement uses TRBV7-3 and TRBJ1-2, with 8 bases aligning to TRBD1. The V gene's germline CDR1 is SGHTA and CDR2 FQGTGA. Germline trimming cut 4 bases from V and 8 bases from J; bases unmatched to any gene: 12. The CDR3 has 15 residues. CDR3 amino acids: CASSSATGDLEGYTF. The DNA of the CDR3 is TGTGCCAGCAGCTCGGCGACAGGGGATTTAGAAGGCTACACCTTC.

This rearrangement joins TRBV6-6 to TRBJ1-2, with 7 bases lining up with TRBD1. Germline CDR1 reads MNHNY; CDR2 reads SVGAGI (reference sequence). The CDR3 is made up of 14 amino acids. V lost 5 bases, J lost 8 bases, and 11 bases stayed unmatched. The CDR3, as DNA: TGTGCCAGCAGTGATCGACAGGGTGGAGGAGGCTACACCTTC. Translation gives CASSDRQGGGGYTF.

This clone was observed a single time. The V and J genes are TRBV6-5 and TRBJ2-5, with D possibly being TRBD1 (5 bases). The germline CDR1 and CDR2 sequences are MNHEY and SVGAGI. The CDR3 spans 15 residues. V dropped 0 bases and J dropped 5 bases, with 13 bases sitting between them. The CDR3 region is CASSYSSDSWETQYF. The CDR3 DNA reads as TGTGCCAGCAGTTACTCGAGTGACAGTTGGGAGACCCAGTACTTC.

Comments on this clone: Other nucleotide sequences in the sample specify the same CDR3. The rearrangement links TRBV5-1 to TRBJ2-3; possible D gene TRBD2, 7 bases. Trimming pared 0 bases from V and 1 base from J, leaving 9 bases between. The germline V gene has CDR1 SGHRS and CDR2 YFSETQ. The CDR3 contains 15 residues. The DNA for the CDR3 is TGCGCCAGCAGCTTGGAGGGGGGGGGCACAGATACGCAGTATTTT. This encodes CASSLEGGGTDTQYF.

The chain is built from TRBV27 and TRBJ1-5, with 7 bases fitting TRBD1. J lost 2 bases, V lost 2 bases, and 0 bases had no gene match. The CDR3 has 14 amino acids. Germline V gene lookup returns CDR1 MNHEY and CDR2 SMNVEV (reference sequence). DNA of the CDR3: TGTGCCAGCAGTTTAGACAGGGGCAATCAGCCCCAGCATTTT. Translated, it gives CASSLDRGNQPQHF.

The CDR3 coding sequence is TGTGCCACCAGCAGAGATCTAGGGGGCCTCTCCTACGAGCAGTACTTC. Protein: CATSRDLGGLSYEQYF. The chain couples TRBV15 to TRBJ2-7; 7 bases line up with TRBD1. Germline V gives CDR1 LNHNV, CDR2 YYDKDF (reference sequence). The CDR3 has 16 residues. V was clipped by 0 bases and J by 0 bases; unmatched bases: 5.

The J gene is TRBJ1-5, the V gene TRBV7-6; D gene uncertain. CDR1 is SGHVS and CDR2 is FNYEAQ in the germline V gene. The CDR3 is 13 residues long. V was shortened by 5 bases and J by 4 bases, with 9 bases between the two germline ends. The chain's CDR3 is CASSPTGNQPQHF. The CDR3 nucleotides read TGTGCCAGCAGCCCCACCGGTAATCAGCCCCAGCATTTT.

The V call is TRBV9, the J call TRBJ1-1, with D maybe TRBD1 (5 bases). This CDR3 is built from 15 residues. V lost 4 bases and J lost 4, with 17 bases in between. Germline V gene lookup returns CDR1 SGDLS and CDR2 YYNGEE. CDR3 amino acids: CASSPSAAGGTEAFF. The CDR3 DNA reads as TGTGCCAGCAGCCCTTCCGCGGCGGGGGGCACTGAAGCTTTCTTT.

This clone has only a few counts. The chain combines TRBV11-3 with TRBJ2-1; 7 bases agree with TRBD2. J gave up 7 bases and V 7 bases, and 10 bases lay outside the gene matches. The CDR3 has 14 amino acids. The V gene's germline CDR1 is SGHNT and CDR2 YENEEA. The CDR3 here is CASTPTVGGNEQFF. The DNA of the CDR3 is TGTGCCAGCACCCCCACCGTGGGAGGGAATGAGCAGTTCTTC.

The genes are TRBV29-1 and TRBJ2-3; possible D gene TRBD1, 5 bases. The germline CDR1 and CDR2 sequences are SQVTM and ANQGSEA. The CDR3 runs 12 residues. V lost 7 bases to trimming and J lost 3 bases, with 11 bases between them. As DNA, the CDR3 is TGCAGCGGCGCATCAGGGACAGATACGCAGTATTTT. Amino acids: CSGASGTDTQYF.

V usage is TRBV10-3 and J usage is TRBJ2-6; weak D call: TRBD1 (5 bases). The CDR3 loop spans 18 amino acids. CDR1 and CDR2 from the germline V gene are ENHRY and SYGVKD. V lost 1 base, J lost 0 bases, and 13 bases lay in between. CDR3 nucleotides: TGTGCCATCAGTGAGTTGTTCAGGGAAGTCTCTGGGGCCAACGTCCTGACTTTC. Its translation: CAISELFREVSGANVLTF.

This chain links TRBV5-4 with TRBJ2-7; TRBD2 matches at 11 bases. Germline V gives CDR1 SGHNT, CDR2 YYREEE (reference sequence). V gave up 0 bases and J gave up 7 bases; unmatched junction bases: 6. This CDR3 contains 15 residues. The CDR3 bases are TGTGCCAGCAGCTTGGAACTAGCGGGAGAGCAAGAGCAGTACTTC. This sequence encodes CASSLELAGEQEQYF.

As regards this clone: At one end the junction does not follow the germline gene, possibly because of a read error. The chain employs TRBV20-1 and TRBJ1-1; TRBD1 agrees at 7 bases. Germline V gene lookup returns CDR1 DFQATT and CDR2 SNEGSKA (reference sequence). This CDR3 has 11 residues. CDR3 in amino acids: CSASEHRGDLF. CDR3 coding DNA: TGCAGTGCTAGCGAACACAGGGGCGACCTTTTT.

This chain joins TRBV7-9 and TRBJ1-4; perhaps TRBD1 as D (5 bases). This CDR3 is built from 13 residues. Trimming removed 5 bases at V and 8 bases at J, with 12 bases between. Germline V lookup: CDR1 SEHNR, CDR2 FQNEAQ (reference sequence). The CDR3 nucleotides read TGTGCCAGCAGCCTCCGACAGACCGAAAAACTGTTTTTT. Its translation is CASSLRQTEKLFF.

This clone was observed a single time. This chain connects TRBV14 to TRBJ1-2; no clear D gene. Per the germline V gene, CDR1 is SGHDN and CDR2 is FVKESK. V was pared by 1 base and J by 1 base, with 7 bases between. CDR3 length: 14 residues. CDR3 in DNA: TGTGCCAGCAGCCAAGTTCAGTTTAACTATGGCTACACCTTC. Protein product: CASSQVQFNYGYTF.

V gene TRBV5-5 combines with J gene TRBJ1-2, with D maybe TRBD1 (5 bases). The CDR3 has 16 amino acids. CDR1 is SGHKS, CDR2 YYEKEE, per germline (reference sequence). Between the trimmed V and J ends, which lost 0 bases and 0 bases, there was a span of 12 bases. The CDR3 region is CASSLDWGRPNYGYTF. CDR3 DNA: TGTGCCAGCAGCTTGGATTGGGGCAGACCTAACTATGGCTACACCTTC.

The rearrangement uses TRBV6-1 and TRBJ2-1, with 8 bases identical to TRBD2. Germline trimming cut 6 bases from V and 2 bases from J; bases unmatched to any gene: 6. Per the germline V gene, CDR1 is MNHNS and CDR2 is SASEGT. The CDR3 spans 15 residues. CDR3 protein: CASRRLAGTYNEQFF. The CDR3 DNA sequence: TGTGCCAGCAGACGGCTAGCGGGTACCTACAATGAGCAGTTCTTC.

The J gene is TRBJ1-3, the V gene TRBV30; 7 bases are a match to TRBD1. Per germline, CDR1 GTSNPN and CDR2 SVGIG (reference sequence). Unmatched junction bases numbered 2, after V lost 4 bases and J lost 2 bases. There are 13 residues in the CDR3. CDR3 in amino acids: CAWKDRAGNTIYF. The CDR3 nucleotides are TGTGCCTGGAAAGACAGGGCTGGAAACACCATATATTTT.

The chain employs TRBV7-9 and TRBJ2-7, with TRBD1 matching over 9 bases. CDR3 length: 15 residues. The trim removed 5 bases at V and 4 bases at J, leaving 9 bases unmatched. The V gene's germline CDR1 is SEHNR and CDR2 FQNEAQ (reference sequence). This chain's CDR3 is CASSPGTGRHYEQYF. The DNA of the CDR3 is TGTGCCAGCAGCCCGGGGACAGGGAGGCATTACGAGCAGTACTTC. The full variable domain, in which reference TRBV7-9 and TRBJ2-7 provide the parts outside the CDR3, is DTGVSQNPRHKITKRGQNVTFRCDPISEHNRLYWYRQTLGQGPEFLTYFQNEAQLEKSRLLSDRFSAERPKGSFSTLEIQRTEQGDSAMYLCASSPGTGRHYEQYFGPGTRLTVT.

This rearrangement joins TRBV14 to TRBJ1-2; TRBD1 matches 7 bases. The CDR3 covers 15 residues. The V gene end was trimmed by 5 bases and the J gene end by 7 bases; junction bases not matched to a gene: 13. Germline V gene sequence: CDR1 SGHDN, CDR2 FVKESK. CDR3 sequence: CASSYDQTGYGGYTF. CDR3 in DNA: TGTGCCAGCAGCTACGACCAGACAGGGTACGGTGGCTACACCTTC. Looking up the rest from reference TRBV14 and TRBJ1-2 gives the full variable domain: EAGVTQFPSHSVIEKGQTVTLRCDPISGHDNLYWYRRVMGKEIKFLLHFVKESKQDESGMPNNRFLAERTGGTYSTLKVQPAELEDSGVYFCASSYDQTGYGGYTFGSGTRLTVV.

The chain is built from TRBV9 and TRBJ2-7; D is possibly TRBD1 (5 bases). Germline V gives CDR1 SGDLS, CDR2 YYNGEE. V was shortened by 0 bases and J by 2 bases, with 9 bases between the two germline ends. The CDR3 spans 14 residues. The CDR3 reads CASSVADRTYEQYF. The CDR3, as DNA: TGTGCCAGCAGCGTAGCAGACAGAACCTACGAGCAGTACTTC.

The rearrangement uses TRBV11-3 and TRBJ1-1, with D perhaps TRBD1 (5 bases). The germline V gene encodes CDR1 SGHNT and CDR2 YENEEA. The CDR3 consists of 15 residues. Trimming pared 5 bases from V and 1 base from J, leaving 14 bases between. The CDR3 bases are TGTGCCAGCAGCCCCCGGCAGGGCTCGAACACTGAAGCTTTCTTT. Translated, it gives CASSPRQGSNTEAFF. Combining the CDR3 with reference TRBV11-3 and TRBJ1-1 gives the whole variable domain EAGVVQSPRYKIIEKKQPVAFWCNPISGHNTLYWYLQNLGQGPELLIRYENEEAVDDSQLPKDRFSAERLKGVDSTLKIQPAELGDSAVYLCASSPRQGSNTEAFFGQGTRLTVV.

This chain connects TRBV6-5 to TRBJ2-7; D unclear. V lost 0 bases and J lost 0, with 9 bases in between. The germline V gene has CDR1 MNHEY and CDR2 SVGAGI. The CDR3 totals 15 residues. CDR3 loop: CASSYSRASSYEQYF. CDR3 bases: TGTGCCAGCAGTTACTCGAGAGCGAGCTCCTACGAGCAGTACTTC.

This clone was seen once. The chain uses TRBV7-2 and TRBJ2-1; 8 bases are shared with TRBD2. Germline lookup yields CDR1 SGHTA and CDR2 FQGNSA. With 7 bases clipped from V and 8 bases from J, the junction kept 7 bases outside the gene matches. The CDR3 is 13 residues long. CDR3 sequence (DNA): TGTGCCAGCAACCCAGCGGGAGTTTATGAGCAGTTCTTC. Amino acids: CASNPAGVYEQFF.